Following are 16 T cell receptor beta chains from one sample sequenced in a study of cytomegalovirus exposure and HLA in healthy donors. In the PCR, 60 Vbeta and 13 Jbeta primers were used. Measured with immunoSEQ multiplex PCR; TCRdb has only the in-frame clones, and not every one. Of around 110,000 clones listed, roughly 82% are singletons. Sequences were obtained from PBMCs. The source of these receptors is a man aged 25-45 years in good health and CMV-seropositive.

This chain connects TRBV27 to TRBJ2-4; D is possibly TRBD1 (7 bases). Trimming took off 4 bases at V and 7 bases at J, with 14 bases between the two ends. This CDR3 is 14 amino acids long. Germline loops: CDR1 MNHEY, CDR2 SMNVEV (reference sequence). The CDR3 protein is CASSSTGRWNIQYF. The CDR3 DNA reads TGTGCCAGCAGTTCGACAGGGAGGTGGAACATTCAGTACTTC.

J is TRBJ2-1 and V is TRBV5-1, with a weak D call TRBD1 (6 bases). Germline V gene sequence: CDR1 SGHRS, CDR2 YFSETQ. The CDR3 is 13 residues long. V was trimmed by 3 bases and J by 7 bases, leaving 11 bases between them. The CDR3 DNA sequence: TGCGCCAGCAGCTGGACCAGGGGTAATGAGCAGTTCTTC. The encoded protein is CASSWTRGNEQFF.

This clone was observed once. The rearrangement uses TRBV5-1 and TRBJ1-2; 8 nucleotides agree with TRBD1. The CDR3 has 15 residues. Germline-derived CDR1 and CDR2 are SGHRS and YFSETQ. The J segment lost 2 bases and the V segment lost 0 bases, leaving 3 bases of the junction unmatched. CDR3 DNA sequence: TGCGCCAGCAGCTTGGAGGCAGGGGGCAACTATGGCTACACCTTC. It yields the protein CASSLEAGGNYGYTF.

The V gene is TRBV27, the J gene TRBJ2-3; 8 nucleotides agree with TRBD1. V shed 4 bases and J 6 bases; nucleotides not matched to a gene: 9. Germline CDR1 reads MNHEY; CDR2 reads SMNVEV (reference sequence). The CDR3 extends over 15 amino acids. CDR3 nucleotides: TGTGCCAGCAGTTCCTCGACAGGGGCCTACGATACGCAGTATTTT. Encoded protein: CASSSSTGAYDTQYF.

A few counts support this clone. V and J are TRBV19 and TRBJ1-3; 7 bases match TRBD1. The V and J ends lost 5 bases and 4 bases, in that order; junction bases with no gene match: 8. The CDR3 extends over 15 amino acids. Looked up from germline, CDR1 is LNHDA and CDR2 is SQIVND (reference sequence). The CDR3: CASSQSRGTGNTIYF. The CDR3 bases are TGTGCCAGTAGTCAGAGCAGGGGGACCGGAAACACCATATATTTT.

In regard to this clone: The junction does not match germline at one end; this may be a read error. The chain uses TRBV7-9 and TRBJ1-2; TRBD1 aligns across 7 bases. The CDR3 runs 17 residues. From germline, CDR1 is SEHNR and CDR2 FQNEAQ (reference sequence). CDR3: CSSSSIEGGLRDYGYTF. In nucleotides, the CDR3 is TGTTCCAGCAGCTCCATCGAAGGGGGCTTGAGAGACTATGGCTACACCTTC.

The J gene is TRBJ2-7, the V gene TRBV30, with no clear D. Trimming pared 0 bases from V and 6 bases from J, leaving 6 bases between. Germline lookup yields CDR1 GTSNPN and CDR2 SVGIG (reference sequence). This CDR3 is built from 11 residues. CDR3 sequence: CAWSVLSEQYF. The CDR3 DNA reads TGTGCCTGGAGTGTACTATCCGAGCAGTACTTC.

CDR3 nucleotide sequence: TGTGCCAGCAGCGCCCACCCACTCGGGACAGGGTGGGATGAAAAACTGTTTTTT. It codes for CASSAHPLGTGWDEKLFF. J is TRBJ1-4 and V is TRBV9; TRBD1 aligns across 9 bases. Germline V gene data show CDR1 as SGDLS and CDR2 as YYNGEE. The J segment lost 6 bases and the V segment lost 3 bases, leaving 15 bases of the junction unmatched. The CDR3 runs 18 residues.

The chain is built from TRBV7-9 and TRBJ2-5; D is uncertain. The CDR3 is 13 residues long. V dropped 4 bases and J dropped 2 bases, with 8 bases sitting between them. CDR1 and CDR2 (germline): SEHNR, FQNEAQ (reference sequence). The CDR3 region is CASSSGYQETQYF. CDR3 nucleotide sequence: TGTGCCAGCAGCTCAGGATATCAAGAGACCCAGTACTTC. Full variable domain (missing parts from reference TRBV7-9 and TRBJ2-5): DTGVSQNPRHKITKRGQNVTFRCDPISEHNRLYWYRQTLGQGPEFLTYFQNEAQLEKSRLLSDRFSAERPKGSFSTLEIQRTEQGDSAMYLCASSSGYQETQYFGPGTRLLVL.

The rearrangement links TRBV5-4 to TRBJ2-5, with D possibly matching TRBD2 (7 bases). Germline CDR1 is SGHNT and CDR2 is YYREEE (reference sequence). V gave up 2 bases and J gave up 11 bases, with 19 bases separating them. This CDR3 is built from 14 residues. DNA of the CDR3: TGTGCCAGCAGCTTTGGGAGGGGGGGGTATGTGCAGTACTTC. Amino acid sequence: CASSFGRGGYVQYF.

CDR3 bases: TGTGCCAGCAGTTACCCGGGGGGGGGCGGTGGCTACACCTTC. Residues: CASSYPGGGGGYTF. The chain links TRBV6-5 to TRBJ1-2; a possible D gene is TRBD1 (6 bases). The CDR3 runs 14 residues. Germline CDR1 MNHEY, CDR2 SVGAGI. The V end was cut by 2 bases, the J end by 7 bases, with 14 bases between.

The rearrangement uses TRBV19 and TRBJ1-4, with 9 bases matching TRBD1. The length of the CDR3 is 16 residues. Losses at the gene ends were 2 bases for V and 5 bases for J; bases not matched to a gene: 6. Per germline, CDR1 LNHDA and CDR2 SQIVND (reference sequence). The CDR3, as DNA: TGTGCCAGTAGTATACGGACAGGGGTCGGGAATGAAAAACTGTTTTTT. This gives the protein CASSIRTGVGNEKLFF. The variable domain in full, with the rest retrieved from reference TRBV19 and TRBJ1-4, is DGGITQSPKYLFRKEGQNVTLSCEQNLNHDAMYWYRQDPGQGLRLIYYSQIVNDFQKGDIAEGYSVSREKKESFPLTVTSAQKNPTAFYLCASSIRTGVGNEKLFFGSGTQLSVL.

The genes are TRBV6-6 and TRBJ1-1; D remains ambiguous. There are 13 residues in the CDR3. V was shortened by 7 bases and J by 8 bases, with 17 bases between the two germline ends. CDR1 MNHNY and CDR2 SVGAGI come from the germline V gene (reference sequence). The CDR3 DNA reads as TGTGCCAGCACTCGAAGTTCTAGCTCGGAAGCTTTCTTT. This gives the protein CASTRSSSSEAFF.

The rearrangement uses TRBV4-1 and TRBJ2-7, with TRBD2 identical over 12 bases. Trimming took 4 bases from V and 2 from J; bases not matched to a gene: 12. The CDR3 has 18 residues. The germline CDR1 and CDR2 sequences are MGHRA and YSYEKL. Here the CDR3 reads CASSPHVILAGGTYEQYF. Here the CDR3 DNA reads TGCGCCAGCAGCCCGCATGTAATACTAGCGGGGGGAACCTACGAGCAGTACTTC.

The chain recombines TRBV4-1 with TRBJ2-7; the match to TRBD2 covers 11 bases. The germline gives CDR1 MGHRA, CDR2 YSYEKL. The ends lost 0 bases at V and 2 bases at J; junction bases unmatched: 3. CDR3 size: 16 residues. For the CDR3, the DNA is TGCGCCAGCAGCCAAGAAGTAGCGGGGGGGGCCTACGAGCAGTACTTC. Its translation is CASSQEVAGGAYEQYF.

This clone came up once. The rearrangement links TRBV9 to TRBJ2-3, with 7 bases matching TRBD2. CDR3 length equals 14 residues. Germline V gives CDR1 SGDLS, CDR2 YYNGEE. Trimming cost V 2 bases and J 0 bases; bases outside gene matches: 0. In nucleotides, the CDR3 is TGTGCCAGCAGCGTTAGCGGGAGCACAGATACGCAGTATTTT. This gives the protein CASSVSGSTDTQYF.